A selection of T cell receptor beta chains follows, all from one sample in a study of blood T cells in healthy people across ages. In TCRdb, the 5' RACE reads were re-called with MiXCR into one record per CDR3 protein. The sample yields under 2,000,000 distinct CDR3 sequences, roughly 49% seen once. Sequences were obtained from blood. The source of these receptors is a woman between 35 and 50 years old in good health. CDR3s include the opening cysteine and the closing phenylalanine or tryptophan. D genes are given only for firm matches. Only part of the rows carry a size: once, few, many, or a class if the clone is expanded.

>TRBJ1-2|TRBV10-3|.|few
CAISGGNGYTF
TGTGCCATCAGTGGGGGGAATGGCTACACCTTC
>TRBJ1-2|TRBV7-9|.|once
CATSPRPRSEGYTF
TGTGCCACCAGCCCTAGACCCCGGTCGGAGGGCTACACCTTC
>TRBJ1-6|TRBV27|.|once
CASRTTAMENSPLHF
TGTGCCAGCAGAACGACGGCCATGGAGAATTCACCCCTCCACTTT
>TRBJ2-1|TRBV12-3/TRBV12-4|.|.
CASSPDEQFF
TGTGCCAGCAGTCCGGATGAGCAGTTCTTC
>TRBJ1-3|TRBV28|.|.
CASSHQGFSGNTIYF
TGTGCCAGCAGCCATCAGGGATTCTCTGGAAACACCATATATTTT
>TRBJ2-5|TRBV6-2/TRBV6-3|TRBD2|few
CASSTLRGGRETQYF
TGTGCCAGCAGTACCCTCCGGGGGGGCCGTGAGACCCAGTACTTC
>TRBJ2-3|TRBV2|.|few
CASRIGHTDTQYF
TGTGCCAGCCGAATAGGGCACACAGATACGCAGTATTTT
>TRBJ2-4|TRBV6-2/TRBV6-3|.|.
CASSSGTALAKNIQYF
TGTGCCAGCAGTTCCGGGACGGCCCTAGCCAAAAACATTCAGTACTTC
>TRBJ2-1|TRBV10-3|TRBD1|many
CAISTPGQTNNEQFF
TGTGCCATCAGCACTCCGGGACAGACCAACAATGAGCAGTTCTTC
>TRBJ2-7|TRBV7-9|TRBD1|.
CASSLGAGQGPSYEQYF
TGTGCCAGCAGCTTAGGAGCGGGACAGGGTCCATCCTACGAGCAGTACTTC
>TRBJ2-1|TRBV11-2|.|.
CASMGWGGARNEQFF
TGTGCCAGCATGGGGTGGGGGGGGGCGCGGAATGAGCAGTTCTTC
>TRBJ2-7|TRBV3-1|.|.
CASSQLSPYEQYF
TGTGCCAGCAGCCAGCTCAGTCCCTACGAGCAGTACTTC
>TRBJ2-2|TRBV27|.|few
CASSWGAGELFF
TGTGCCAGCAGTTGGGGTGCCGGGGAGCTGTTTTTT
>TRBJ1-2|TRBV6-5|.|.
CASSYPSGGLDGYTF
TGTGCCAGCAGTTACCCGTCCGGGGGGTTGGATGGCTACACCTTC
>TRBJ2-3|TRBV14|TRBD2|.
CASSQIFGGGLDTQYF
TGTGCCAGCAGCCAAATATTCGGCGGGGGGCTGGATACGCAGTATTTT
>TRBJ1-2|TRBV13|.|.
CASSARTGHYTF
TGTGCCAGCAGCGCCCGGACGGGACACTACACCTTC
>TRBJ2-7|TRBV5-1|.|.
CASSFGSEGLRGEQYF
TGCGCCAGCAGCTTCGGTTCCGAAGGGCTCAGAGGCGAGCAGTACTTC
>TRBJ1-5|TRBV6-1|TRBD1|.
CASRNPVSGQGANQPQHF
TGTGCCAGCAGGAACCCCGTCTCCGGACAGGGGGCAAATCAGCCCCAGCATTTT
>TRBJ2-7|TRBV5-1|.|.
CASSLDGVREQYF
TGCGCCAGCAGCTTGGATGGGGTGCGCGAGCAGTACTTC
>TRBJ1-2|TRBV27|.|.
CASSFRLVAGYGYTF
TGTGCCAGCAGTTTTAGACTAGTGGCTGGCTATGGCTACACCTTC
>TRBJ2-5|TRBV7-2|TRBD1|few
CASRARDRWEETQYF
TGTGCCAGCAGAGCAAGGGACAGGTGGGAGGAGACCCAGTACTTC
>TRBJ2-1|TRBV18|.|.
CASSPIRHEQFF
TGTGCCAGCTCACCAATCCGGCATGAGCAGTTCTTC
>TRBJ2-3|TRBV20-1|.|.
CSAGLRVSTDTQYF
TGCAGTGCTGGACTCAGGGTGAGCACAGATACGCAGTATTTT
>TRBJ2-4|TRBV25-1|.|.
CASSDRQVVDKNIQYF
TGTGCCAGCAGTGACCGACAGGTCGTTGACAAAAACATTCAGTACTTC
>TRBJ1-1|TRBV15|.|.
CATSREPGPMNTEAFF
TGTGCCACCAGCAGAGAGCCCGGGCCCATGAACACTGAAGCTTTCTTT
>TRBJ2-1|TRBV14|.|.
CASSQFRNNEQFF
TGTGCCAGCAGCCAATTCAGAAACAATGAGCAGTTCTTC
>TRBJ2-4|TRBV20-1|TRBD2|.
CSAASPRGGPKNIQYF
TGCAGTGCTGCCTCACCACGCGGGGGGCCCAAAAACATTCAGTACTTC
>TRBJ2-1|TRBV20-1|.|.
CSANRANEQFF
TGCAGTGCCAACAGGGCTAATGAGCAGTTCTTC
>TRBJ2-3|TRBV7-9|TRBD2|.
CASSPGEGTSTDTQYF
TGTGCCAGCAGCCCCGGGGAGGGGACTAGCACAGATACGCAGTATTTT
>TRBJ2-1|TRBV5-1|TRBD2|few
CASSLALGGGNEQFF
TGCGCCAGCAGCTTGGCCCTCGGCGGGGGAAATGAGCAGTTCTTC
>TRBJ1-1|TRBV5-6|TRBD1|.
CASARTGITEAFF
TGTGCCAGTGCTAGGACAGGGATCACTGAAGCTTTCTTT
>TRBJ2-5|TRBV7-2|TRBD2|.
CASSLAIGPAGGGAQYF
TGTGCCAGCAGCCTTGCGATAGGGCCAGCGGGGGGAGGGGCCCAGTACTTC
>TRBJ2-1|TRBV5-1|.|.
CASSYTGYDEQFF
TGCGCCAGCAGTTACACAGGGTACGATGAGCAGTTCTTC
>TRBJ2-5|TRBV5-6|.|.
CASSNDPGPLNEQYF
TGTGCCAGCAGCAATGATCCGGGGCCTCTTAATGAGCAGTACTTC
>TRBJ2-7|TRBV28|.|few
CASSFGLEGSEQYF
TGTGCCAGCAGTTTCGGCTTGGAGGGCTCCGAGCAGTACTTC
>TRBJ2-5|TRBV11-1|.|.
CASSLFRNPQETQYF
TGTGCCAGCAGCTTATTTCGGAATCCCCAAGAGACCCAGTACTTC